This paragraph reports one T cell receptor beta chain. Antigen unknown. This sample is part of a study of CD8+CD57+ T cells in acquired aplastic anemia. Study information: Average DNA yield from sorted CD4+ and CD8+ cells was around 3.2 ug. Study-wide results and limits: With respect to CD8+ Simpson's diversity, patients and controls did not differ significantly.

This CDR3 has 11 residues. Germline V gene data show CDR1 as SGDLS and CDR2 as YYNGEE. Trimming removed 7 bases at V and 16 bases at J, with 18 bases between. Before being chosen for sequencing, patients had shown CD8+CD57+ cell expansion by flow cytometry. The patients all had a severe acquired aplastic anemia diagnosis. No patient had been given any therapy when blood was sampled. Profiling of TCR beta VDJ combinations and CDR3 sequences used genomic DNA as template. TCRdb called the reads again in MiXCR, with one record for every CDR3 protein. This sample has 200,000 to 300,000 distinct CDR3 sequences; approximately 82% occur once, and the top ten carry 40% to 50%.

V usage is TRBV9 and J usage is TRBJ2-1, with D perhaps matching TRBD2 (6 bases). This receptor was obtained from a human donor with aplastic anemia. The sample was sorted CD4+, CD8+, or CD8+CD57+ T cells (not recorded which) from PBMCs. The CDR3 DNA follows: TGTGCCAGCTGCGGGGCGGGGAACCATTTCTTC. Translation: CASCGAGNHFF.